These 27 T cell receptor beta chains came from one sample sequenced in a study of post-analysis software for immune sequencing data. The antigens for these receptors are not known. Unique molecular identifiers were carried by the TCR beta cDNA libraries. Via MiXCR, TCRdb re-called the PCR reads, giving one row per CDR3 protein. The sample contains 180,000 or so distinct CDR3 sequences, around 30% of which appear only once. The study's findings and limits: Included in a set of roughly five TRBV segments more frequent in patients than controls were TRBV5-6, TRBV5-1 and TRBV20-1.

The sequencing input was blood. These TCRs come from a girl under 18 with multiple sclerosis.

A note on this clonotype: A single base separates this from a much larger clone, so it may be a read error. The rearrangement links TRBV5-1 to TRBJ2-7; D remains ambiguous. Trimming stripped 0 bases from V and 4 bases from J, with 14 bases between. The length of the CDR3 is 15 residues. Per germline, CDR1 SGHRS and CDR2 YFSETQ. In DNA form, the CDR3 reads TGCGCCAGCAGCTTGGTATCAGGTAAGGCTTACGAGCAGTACTTC. This codes for CASSLVSGKAYEQYF.

This clonotype was counted only a few times. The chain links TRBV5-1 to TRBJ2-1; maybe TRBD2 (5 bases). The germline V gene encodes CDR1 SGHRS and CDR2 YFSETQ. This CDR3 comprises 15 residues. V was shortened by 2 bases and J by 13 bases, with 22 bases between the two germline ends. CDR3 bases: TGCGCCAGCAGCTTAGCGGTGCCGATTCAAGAGACCCAGTTCTTC. This sequence encodes CASSLAVPIQETQFF.

V is TRBV30 and J is TRBJ2-1; D uncertain. CDR1 GTSNPN and CDR2 SVGIG come from the germline V gene (reference sequence). Deletions cut 4 bases from V and 0 bases from J, with 10 bases between. CDR3 length: 14 amino acids. CDR3 nucleotides: TGTGCCTGGACTGAGTCCAGCTCCTACAATGAGCAGTTCTTC. Its translation: CAWTESSSYNEQFF.

The chain carries TRBV28 and TRBJ1-5; D is unresolved. The ends were cut back, 7 bases at V and 2 bases at J, with 9 bases in the middle. Germline CDR1 reads MDHEN; CDR2 reads SYDVKM. The CDR3 loop spans 13 amino acids. CDR3 nucleotides: TGTGCCAGCAATAAAGAGCGCAATCAGCCCCAGCATTTT. This codes for CASNKERNQPQHF.

This clonotype appeared a few times. This sequence joins TRBV18 and TRBJ1-2; possible D gene TRBD1, 5 bases. Looked up from germline, CDR1 is KGHSH and CDR2 is LQKENI. Trimming removed 3 bases at V and 4 bases at J, with 12 bases between. The CDR3 extends over 14 amino acids. CDR3: CASSPGGIVYGYTF. CDR3 nucleotide sequence: TGTGCCAGCTCACCGGGGGGTATCGTCTATGGCTACACCTTC.

This clonotype occurred a few times. The chain carries TRBV20-1 and TRBJ1-2, with 7 bases lining up with TRBD1. From germline, CDR1 is DFQATT and CDR2 SNEGSKA (reference sequence). J was trimmed by 4 bases and V by 6 bases; bases with no gene match: 8. CDR3 length: 13 amino acids. The CDR3 reads CSAKGAGTYGYTF. The CDR3, as DNA: TGCAGTGCCAAGGGGGCGGGGACCTATGGCTACACCTTC.

This clonotype was found many times. V usage is TRBV7-6 and J usage is TRBJ2-1, with 8 bases fitting TRBD1. The CDR3 runs 13 residues. After removal of 5 bases from V and 7 bases from J, the junction contained 4 bases not matched to a gene. Germline CDR1 SGHVS, CDR2 FNYEAQ. The CDR3 protein is CASSIRTGNEQFF. DNA for the CDR3: TGTGCCAGCAGCATAAGGACAGGGAATGAGCAGTTCTTC.

This clonotype was observed many times. The chain uses TRBV6-5 and TRBJ2-1; the D is unclear. V shed 2 bases and J shed 3 bases, with 11 bases lying between them. Germline-derived CDR1 and CDR2 are MNHEY and SVGAGI. This CDR3 comprises 15 residues. DNA for the CDR3: TGTGCCAGCAGTTACAGCACAGCTAGCTACAATGAGCAGTTCTTC. The encoded protein is CASSYSTASYNEQFF.

About this clonotype itself: One base away lies a much larger clone, so this may be a sequencing read error. The V gene is TRBV6-1, the J gene TRBJ1-5, with D unclear. Per the germline V gene, CDR1 is MNHNS and CDR2 is SASEGT. The CDR3 contains 13 residues. In DNA form, the CDR3 reads TGTGCCTGCAGTGAGCATAGCAATCAGCCCCAGCATTTT. Translating it yields CACSEHSNQPQHF.

The chain recombines TRBV7-9 with TRBJ2-7; 8 bases line up with TRBD1. The CDR3 covers 15 residues. Unmatched junction bases numbered 6, after V lost 4 bases and J lost 1 base. Germline CDR1 is SEHNR and CDR2 is FQNEAQ (reference sequence). In nucleotides, the CDR3 is TGTGCCAGCAGCTCCGCACGGGACAGGTCCTACGAGCAGTACTTC. Translating gives CASSSARDRSYEQYF.

In this sample, this clonotype turned up many times. The gene calls are TRBV5-1 and TRBJ2-1, with 9 nucleotides matching TRBD1. The length of the CDR3 is 15 residues. The V gene end was trimmed by 4 bases and the J gene end by 2 bases; junction bases not matched to a gene: 4. CDR1 is SGHRS, CDR2 YFSETQ, per germline. The CDR3 region has the DNA TGCGCCAGCAGCGGGGGACAGGGCCCCTACAATGAGCAGTTCTTC. Protein product: CASSGGQGPYNEQFF.

This clonotype was picked up a small number of times. An end of the junction does not agree with germline; a read error may underlie this. V usage is TRBV12-3 or TRBV12-4 and J usage is TRBJ2-3; D is uncertain. This CDR3 region has 13 residues. CDR3 coding DNA: TGTACCAGCAGTTTGGGATCGATAGATACGCAGTATTTT. Its translation: CTSSLGSIDTQYF.

The gene calls are TRBV5-1 and TRBJ1-1; D perhaps matches TRBD1 (5 bases). Between the trimmed V and J ends, which lost 4 bases and 2 bases, there was a span of 12 bases. The CDR3 loop spans 14 amino acids. The V gene's germline CDR1 is SGHRS and CDR2 YFSETQ. The CDR3 DNA is TGCGCCAGCAGCACCCAGGGAGAAAACACTGAAGCTTTCTTT. Its protein product is CASSTQGENTEAFF.

This clonotype has just a few counts. The V gene is TRBV5-1, the J gene TRBJ2-5, with 9 bases that match TRBD2. Germline assignment: CDR1 SGHRS and CDR2 YFSETQ. The CDR3 is 15 residues long. The ends lost 2 bases at V and 4 bases at J; junction bases unmatched: 6. CDR3 coding DNA: TGCGCCAGCAGCTTCGTAGCGGGAGATCGAGAGACCCAGTACTTC. Amino acids: CASSFVAGDRETQYF.

This clonotype was observed many times. The DNA of the CDR3 is TGTGCCACCAGTGATCCAGGGAGATTGGAGCAGTACTTC. It specifies CATSDPGRLEQYF. This sequence joins TRBV24-1 and TRBJ2-7; D possibly uses TRBD1 or TRBD2 (5 bases each). This CDR3 is 13 amino acids long. Between the trimmed V and J ends, which lost 3 bases and 7 bases, there was a span of 12 bases. The germline V gene has CDR1 KGHDR and CDR2 SFDVKD.

In its sample, this clonotype was seen many times. This sequence joins TRBV12-3 or TRBV12-4 and TRBJ2-5, with D tentatively TRBD1 (6 bases). This CDR3 contains 14 residues. V lost 7 bases to trimming and J lost 5 bases, with 17 bases between them. The CDR3 coding sequence is TGTGCCAGCAAATCCAGGGGACGCGGGGAGACCCAGTACTTC. Amino acid sequence: CASKSRGRGETQYF.

The sample holds one count of this clonotype. The chain has TRBV30 and TRBJ2-1, with D possibly being TRBD2 (6 bases). Per germline, CDR1 GTSNPN and CDR2 SVGIG (reference sequence). CDR3 length: 12 amino acids. V was trimmed by 1 base and J by 6 bases, leaving 7 bases between them. CDR3 region: CAWSERANEQFF. The CDR3 DNA follows: TGTGCCTGGAGTGAGCGGGCCAATGAGCAGTTCTTC.

This clonotype was recorded at least ten times. J is TRBJ2-1 and V is TRBV29-1, with 9 nucleotides matching TRBD2. V lost 7 bases to trimming and J lost 7 bases; unmatched junction nucleotides: 11. From germline, CDR1 is SQVTM and CDR2 ANQGSEA. The CDR3 is 14 amino acids. CDR3 DNA sequence: TGCAGCGCCCCAATAGCGGGAGTTTGGAATGAGCAGTTCTTC. It yields the protein CSAPIAGVWNEQFF.

V usage is TRBV20-1 and J usage is TRBJ1-2; D is unresolved. CDR1 and CDR2 (germline): DFQATT, SNEGSKA (reference sequence). The length of the CDR3 is 14 residues. The V end lost 1 base, the J end lost 4 bases, and 13 bases lay between the germline ends. The CDR3 nucleotides are TGCAGTGCTAGAGCCCACGGAGGGTCCTATGGCTACACCTTC. Encoded protein: CSARAHGGSYGYTF.

This clonotype was recorded at least ten times. This chain connects TRBV4-1 to TRBJ2-1; D may be TRBD1 or TRBD2 (5 bases each). The CDR3 contains 16 residues. Germline loops: CDR1 MGHRA, CDR2 YSYEKL. The germline V and J ends were trimmed by 4 bases and 4 bases, with 17 bases remaining between them. The CDR3 loop is CASSPPGTLKYNEQFF. The CDR3 nucleotides are TGCGCCAGCAGCCCCCCGGGGACCTTAAAATACAATGAGCAGTTCTTC.

The chain employs TRBV19 and TRBJ2-7; 9 bases are shared with TRBD1. Germline trimming cut 6 bases from V and 2 bases from J; bases unmatched to any gene: 5. Germline CDR1 reads LNHDA; CDR2 reads SQIVND (reference sequence). CDR3 length: 14 residues. In DNA form, the CDR3 reads TGTGCCAGTAGCTCGTGGACAGGGGCCTACGAGCAGTACTTC. Its translation: CASSSWTGAYEQYF.

The V call is TRBV20-1, the J call TRBJ1-1, with TRBD1 matching 10 bases. CDR1 and CDR2 (germline): DFQATT, SNEGSKA (reference sequence). This CDR3 is built from 12 residues. Trimming took 3 bases from V and 5 from J; bases not matched to a gene: 0. The CDR3 nucleotides read TGCAGTGCTAGGGGACAGGGGACTGAAGCTTTCTTT. Protein product: CSARGQGTEAFF.

This clonotype was recorded at least ten times. The rearrangement links TRBV10-3 to TRBJ2-1; the match to TRBD1 covers 12 bases. The CDR3 length is 15 residues. With V trimmed by 6 bases and J by 5 bases, 5 bases remained unmatched. The V gene's germline CDR1 is ENHRY and CDR2 SYGVKD. The CDR3 loop reads CAIRAGQGANNEQFF. CDR3 sequence (DNA): TGTGCCATCAGGGCGGGACAGGGGGCCAACAATGAGCAGTTCTTC.

The gene calls are TRBV29-1 and TRBJ2-1; the match to TRBD2 covers 9 bases. Germline V lookup: CDR1 SQVTM, CDR2 ANQGSEA. CDR3 length: 14 residues. The V and J ends lost 7 bases and 0 bases, in that order; junction bases with no gene match: 4. CDR3 DNA: TGCAGCGGAGAGCGGGGGGACTCCTACAATGAGCAGTTCTTC. Translated, it gives CSGERGDSYNEQFF.

At least ten counts were recorded for this clonotype. The rearrangement uses TRBV20-1 and TRBJ1-2; a weak D match, TRBD1 (5 bases). The CDR3 totals 13 residues. Per germline, CDR1 DFQATT and CDR2 SNEGSKA (reference sequence). V shed 3 bases and J shed 1 base, with 9 bases lying between them. CDR3 DNA: TGCAGTGCTAGTTGGGGCAATAACTATGGCTACACCTTC. Its translation: CSASWGNNYGYTF.

Remarks on this clonotype: A much larger clone is a single base away; this may be a read error. This chain joins TRBV20-1 and TRBJ2-5; 12 positions match TRBD1. Trimming cost V 6 bases and J 7 bases; bases outside gene matches: 6. Per germline, CDR1 DFQATT and CDR2 SNEGSKA (reference sequence). The CDR3 runs 13 residues. CDR3 protein: CSARDRGHGTQYF. CDR3 nucleotide sequence: TGCAGTGCCAGGGACAGGGGGCATGGGACCCAGTACTTC.

The chain uses TRBV28 and TRBJ2-7; 7 bases fit TRBD2. The germline V gene has CDR1 MDHEN and CDR2 SYDVKM. The J segment lost 2 bases and the V segment lost 4 bases, leaving 11 bases of the junction unmatched. The CDR3 length is 16 residues. In DNA, the CDR3 is TGTGCCAGCAGTTCGCCTAGCGGTTCGAACCCCTACGAGCAGTACTTC. Translating gives CASSSPSGSNPYEQYF.